This T cell receptor beta chain was sequenced during a study of CD8+CD57+ T cells in acquired aplastic anemia. With 4 bases clipped from V and 7 bases from J, the junction kept 6 bases outside the gene matches. This CDR3 is built from 12 residues. The germline V gene encodes CDR1 DFQATT and CDR2 SNEGSKA (reference sequence). Genomic DNA constituted the template upon which TCR beta VDJ and CDR3 profiling was performed. TCRdb analysed the reads with MiXCR anew, one entry per CDR3 protein. The sample holds about 180,000 distinct CDR3 sequences, under 55% seen once. Sequenced sample: sorted CD4+, CD8+, or CD8+CD57+ T cells (not recorded which) from PBMCs. This TCR derives from a human donor in good health. V usage is TRBV20-1 and J usage is TRBJ2-7; 8 bases agree with TRBD1. This chain's CDR3 is CSAIGQGKEQYF. CDR3 DNA: TGCAGTGCTATTGGACAGGGAAAGGAGCAGTACTTC.